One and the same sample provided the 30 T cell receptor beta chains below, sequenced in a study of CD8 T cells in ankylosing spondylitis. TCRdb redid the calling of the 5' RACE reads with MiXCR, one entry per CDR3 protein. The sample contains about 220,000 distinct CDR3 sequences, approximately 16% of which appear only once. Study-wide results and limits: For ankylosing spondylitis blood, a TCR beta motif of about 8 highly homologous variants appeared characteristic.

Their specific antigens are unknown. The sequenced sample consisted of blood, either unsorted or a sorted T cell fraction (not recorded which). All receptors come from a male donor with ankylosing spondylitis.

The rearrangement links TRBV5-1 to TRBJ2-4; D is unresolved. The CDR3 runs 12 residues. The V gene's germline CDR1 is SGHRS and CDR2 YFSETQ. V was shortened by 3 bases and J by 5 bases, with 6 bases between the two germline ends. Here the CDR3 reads CASSSAQNIQYF. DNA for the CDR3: TGCGCCAGCAGCTCGGCTCAAAACATTCAGTACTTC.

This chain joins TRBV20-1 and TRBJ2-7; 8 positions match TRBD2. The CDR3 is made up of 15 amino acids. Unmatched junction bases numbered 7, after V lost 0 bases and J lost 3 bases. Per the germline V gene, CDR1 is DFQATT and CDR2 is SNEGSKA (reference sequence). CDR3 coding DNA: TGCAGTGCTAGAGACATCCGGGGGGGGATCTACGAGCAGTACTTC. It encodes CSARDIRGGIYEQYF.

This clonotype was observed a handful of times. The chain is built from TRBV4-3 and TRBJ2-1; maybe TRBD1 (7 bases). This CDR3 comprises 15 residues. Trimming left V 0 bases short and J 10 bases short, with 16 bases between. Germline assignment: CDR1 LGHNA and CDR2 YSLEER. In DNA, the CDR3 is TGCGCCAGCAGCCAAGATTGGGTGGAGGGGGCGGAGCAGTTCTTC. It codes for CASSQDWVEGAEQFF.

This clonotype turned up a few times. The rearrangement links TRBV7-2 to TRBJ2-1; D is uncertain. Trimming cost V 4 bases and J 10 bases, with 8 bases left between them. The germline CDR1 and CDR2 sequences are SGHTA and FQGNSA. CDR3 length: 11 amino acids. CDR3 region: CASSSTWEQFF. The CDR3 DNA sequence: TGTGCCAGCAGCTCCACGTGGGAGCAGTTCTTC.

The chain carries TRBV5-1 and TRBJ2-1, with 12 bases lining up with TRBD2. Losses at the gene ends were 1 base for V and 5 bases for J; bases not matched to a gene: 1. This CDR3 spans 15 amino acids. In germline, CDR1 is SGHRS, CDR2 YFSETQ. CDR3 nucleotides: TGCGCCAGCAGCTTGCGACTAGCGGGGGACAATGAGCAGTTCTTC. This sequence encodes CASSLRLAGDNEQFF.

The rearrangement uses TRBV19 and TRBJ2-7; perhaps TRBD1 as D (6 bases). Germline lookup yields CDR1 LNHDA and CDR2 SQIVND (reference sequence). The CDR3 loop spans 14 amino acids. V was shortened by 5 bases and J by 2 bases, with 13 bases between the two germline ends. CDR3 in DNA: TGTGCCAGTAGTCATCCGGGACACACCTACGAGCAGTACTTC. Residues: CASSHPGHTYEQYF.

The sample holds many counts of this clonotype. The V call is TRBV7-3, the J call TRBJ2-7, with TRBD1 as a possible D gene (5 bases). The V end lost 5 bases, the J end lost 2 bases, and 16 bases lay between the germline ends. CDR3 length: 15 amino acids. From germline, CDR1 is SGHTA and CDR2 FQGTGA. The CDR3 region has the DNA TGTGCCAGCAGCAAAGACAGTGCTCTTCCCTACGAGCAGTACTTC. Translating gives CASSKDSALPYEQYF.

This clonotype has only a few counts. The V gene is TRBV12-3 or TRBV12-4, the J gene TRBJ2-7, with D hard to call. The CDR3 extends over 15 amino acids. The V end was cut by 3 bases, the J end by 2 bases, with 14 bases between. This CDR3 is CASSFLGSSAYEQYF. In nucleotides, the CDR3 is TGTGCCAGCAGTTTTCTTGGTTCTTCGGCCTACGAGCAGTACTTC.

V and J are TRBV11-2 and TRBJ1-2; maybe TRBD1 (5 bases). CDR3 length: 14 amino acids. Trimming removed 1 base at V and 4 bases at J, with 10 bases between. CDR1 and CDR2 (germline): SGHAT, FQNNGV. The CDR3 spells CASSLAGSGYGYTF. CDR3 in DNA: TGTGCCAGCAGCTTAGCAGGGAGCGGCTATGGCTACACCTTC. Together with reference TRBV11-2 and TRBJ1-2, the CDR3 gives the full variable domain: EAGVAQSPRYKIIEKRQSVAFWCNPISGHATLYWYQQILGQGPKLLIQFQNNGVVDDSQLPKDRFSAERLKGVDSTLKIQPAKLEDSAVYLCASSLAGSGYGYTFGSGTRLTVV.

The CDR3 DNA sequence: TGTGCCAGCAGCCAGGTAACATCGAACACCGGGGAGCTGTTTTTT. It encodes CASSQVTSNTGELFF. The genes are TRBV4-2 and TRBJ2-2; D gene uncertain. The V end lost 3 bases, the J end lost 0 bases, and 8 bases lay between the germline ends. Germline CDR1 and CDR2: LGHNA and YNFKEQ. The CDR3 spans 15 residues.

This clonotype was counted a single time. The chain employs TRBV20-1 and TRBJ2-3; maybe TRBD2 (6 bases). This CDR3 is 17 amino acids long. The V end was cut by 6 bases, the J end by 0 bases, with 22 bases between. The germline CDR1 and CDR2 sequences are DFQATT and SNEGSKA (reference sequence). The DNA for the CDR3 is TGCAGTGCCCCAACATGGCGCGGGGCGACTAGCACAGATACGCAGTATTTT. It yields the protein CSAPTWRGATSTDTQYF.

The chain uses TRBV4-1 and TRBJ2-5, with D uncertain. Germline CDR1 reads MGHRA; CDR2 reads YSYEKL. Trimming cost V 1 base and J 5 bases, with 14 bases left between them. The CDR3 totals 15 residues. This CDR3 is CASSQAALPEETQYF. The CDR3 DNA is TGCGCCAGCAGCCAAGCGGCCCTTCCAGAGGAGACCCAGTACTTC.

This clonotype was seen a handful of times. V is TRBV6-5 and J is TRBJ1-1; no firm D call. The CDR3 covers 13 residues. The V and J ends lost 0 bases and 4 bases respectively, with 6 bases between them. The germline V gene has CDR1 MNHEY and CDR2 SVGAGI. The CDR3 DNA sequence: TGTGCCAGCAGTTACTCGATTGGCACTGAAGCTTTCTTT. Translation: CASSYSIGTEAFF.

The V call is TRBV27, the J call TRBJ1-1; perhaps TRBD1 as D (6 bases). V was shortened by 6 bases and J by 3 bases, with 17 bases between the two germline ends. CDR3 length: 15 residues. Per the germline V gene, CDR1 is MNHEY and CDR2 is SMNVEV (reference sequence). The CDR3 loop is CASSAATGLYTEAFF. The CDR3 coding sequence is TGTGCCAGCAGCGCTGCGACAGGACTATACACTGAAGCTTTCTTT.

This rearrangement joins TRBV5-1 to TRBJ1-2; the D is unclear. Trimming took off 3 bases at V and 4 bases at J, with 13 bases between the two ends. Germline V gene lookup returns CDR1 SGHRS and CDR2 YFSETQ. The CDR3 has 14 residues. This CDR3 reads CASSYGGHSYGYTF. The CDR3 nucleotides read TGCGCCAGCAGCTATGGTGGCCACTCCTATGGCTACACCTTC.

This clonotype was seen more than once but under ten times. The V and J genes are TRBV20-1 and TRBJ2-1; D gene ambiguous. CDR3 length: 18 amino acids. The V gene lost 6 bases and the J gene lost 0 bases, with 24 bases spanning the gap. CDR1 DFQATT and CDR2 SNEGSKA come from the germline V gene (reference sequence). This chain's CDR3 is CSALDTGRIHYSYNEQFF. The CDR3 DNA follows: TGCAGTGCCCTAGATACGGGCAGGATACACTACTCCTACAATGAGCAGTTCTTC.

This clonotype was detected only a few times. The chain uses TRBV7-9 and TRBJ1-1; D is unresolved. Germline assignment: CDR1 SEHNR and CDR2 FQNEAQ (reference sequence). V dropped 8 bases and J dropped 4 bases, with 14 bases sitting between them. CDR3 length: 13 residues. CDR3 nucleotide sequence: TGTGCCAGCTTTAGGGCAGCGTCCACTGAAGCTTTCTTT. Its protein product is CASFRAASTEAFF.

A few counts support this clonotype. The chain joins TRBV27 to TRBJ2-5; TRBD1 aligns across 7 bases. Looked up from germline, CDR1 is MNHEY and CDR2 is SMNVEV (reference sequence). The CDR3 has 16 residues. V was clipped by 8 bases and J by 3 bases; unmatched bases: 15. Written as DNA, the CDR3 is TGTGCCAGCGGGCGACAGGGCGCTTGGGGCAAAGAGACCCAGTACTTC. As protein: CASGRQGAWGKETQYF.

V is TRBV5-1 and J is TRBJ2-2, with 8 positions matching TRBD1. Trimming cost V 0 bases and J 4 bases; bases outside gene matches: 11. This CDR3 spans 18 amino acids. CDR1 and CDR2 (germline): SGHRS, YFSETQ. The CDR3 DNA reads TGCGCCAGCAGCTTGGTCTTGGGGACAGGCTATTTCACCGGGGAGCTGTTTTTT. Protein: CASSLVLGTGYFTGELFF.

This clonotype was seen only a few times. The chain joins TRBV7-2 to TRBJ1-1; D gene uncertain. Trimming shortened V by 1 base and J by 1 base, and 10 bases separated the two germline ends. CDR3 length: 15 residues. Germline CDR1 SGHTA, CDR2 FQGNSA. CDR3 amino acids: CASSLGVAGNTEAFF. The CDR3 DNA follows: TGTGCCAGCAGCTTAGGGGTCGCTGGGAACACTGAAGCTTTCTTT.

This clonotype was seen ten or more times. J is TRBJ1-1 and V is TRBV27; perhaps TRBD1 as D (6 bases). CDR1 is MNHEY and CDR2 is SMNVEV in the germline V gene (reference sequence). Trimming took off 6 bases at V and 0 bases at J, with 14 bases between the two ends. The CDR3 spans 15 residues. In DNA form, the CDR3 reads TGTGCCAGCAGATCAGGGGCCCTAATGAACACTGAAGCTTTCTTT. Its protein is CASRSGALMNTEAFF.

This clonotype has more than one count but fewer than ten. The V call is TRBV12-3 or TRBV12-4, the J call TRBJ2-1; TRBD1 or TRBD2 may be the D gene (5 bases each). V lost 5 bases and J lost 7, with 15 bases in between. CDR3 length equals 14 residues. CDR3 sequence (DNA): TGTGCCAGCAGTCAGTTGGGGCGCGGGAATGAGCAGTTCTTC. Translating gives CASSQLGRGNEQFF.

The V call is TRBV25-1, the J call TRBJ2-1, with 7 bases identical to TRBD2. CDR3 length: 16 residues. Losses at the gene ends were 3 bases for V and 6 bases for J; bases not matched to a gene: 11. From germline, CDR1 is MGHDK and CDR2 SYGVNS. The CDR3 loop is CASSDPLAGRANEQFF. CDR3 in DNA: TGTGCCAGCAGTGATCCCTTAGCGGGCCGGGCCAATGAGCAGTTCTTC. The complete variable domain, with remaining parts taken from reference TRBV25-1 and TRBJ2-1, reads EADIYQTPRYLVIGTGKKITLECSQTMGHDKMYWYQQDPGMELHLIHYSYGVNSTEKGDLSSESTVSRIRTEHFPLTLESARPSHTSQYLCASSDPLAGRANEQFFGPGTRLTVL.

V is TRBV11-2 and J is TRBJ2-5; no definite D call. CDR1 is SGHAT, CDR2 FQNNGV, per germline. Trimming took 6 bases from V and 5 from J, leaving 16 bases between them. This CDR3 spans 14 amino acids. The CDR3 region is CASRVWGMGETQYF. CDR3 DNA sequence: TGTGCCAGCAGGGTTTGGGGTATGGGGGAGACCCAGTACTTC. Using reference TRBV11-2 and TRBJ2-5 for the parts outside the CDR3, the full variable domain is EAGVAQSPRYKIIEKRQSVAFWCNPISGHATLYWYQQILGQGPKLLIQFQNNGVVDDSQLPKDRFSAERLKGVDSTLKIQPAKLEDSAVYLCASRVWGMGETQYFGPGTRLLVL.

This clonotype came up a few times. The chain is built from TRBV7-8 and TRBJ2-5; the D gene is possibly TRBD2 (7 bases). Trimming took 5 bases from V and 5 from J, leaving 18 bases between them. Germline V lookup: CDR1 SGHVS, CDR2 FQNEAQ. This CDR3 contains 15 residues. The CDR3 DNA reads TGTGCCAGCAGCCCCAACCGGGGGGCTTGGGAGACCCAGTACTTC. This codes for CASSPNRGAWETQYF.

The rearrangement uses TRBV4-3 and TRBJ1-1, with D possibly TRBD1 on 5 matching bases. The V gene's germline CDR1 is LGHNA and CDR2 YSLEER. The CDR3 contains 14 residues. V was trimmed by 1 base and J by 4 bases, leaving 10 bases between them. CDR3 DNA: TGCGCCAGCAGCCAAGGGGGGTTGGGCACTGAAGCTTTCTTT. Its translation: CASSQGGLGTEAFF.

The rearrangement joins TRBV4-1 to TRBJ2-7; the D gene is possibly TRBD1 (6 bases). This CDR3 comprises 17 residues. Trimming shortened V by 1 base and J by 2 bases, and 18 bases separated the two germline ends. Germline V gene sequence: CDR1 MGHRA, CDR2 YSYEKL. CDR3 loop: CASSQGPGHQPTYEQYF. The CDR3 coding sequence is TGCGCCAGCAGCCAAGGTCCGGGACACCAGCCCACCTACGAGCAGTACTTC.

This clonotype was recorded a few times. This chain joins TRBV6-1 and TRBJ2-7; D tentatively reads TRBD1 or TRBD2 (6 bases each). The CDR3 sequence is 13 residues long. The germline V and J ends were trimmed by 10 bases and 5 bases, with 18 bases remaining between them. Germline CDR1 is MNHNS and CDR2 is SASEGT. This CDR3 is CATRDGGYNEQYF. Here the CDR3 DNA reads TGTGCCACCCGGGACGGGGGCTACAACGAGCAGTACTTC.

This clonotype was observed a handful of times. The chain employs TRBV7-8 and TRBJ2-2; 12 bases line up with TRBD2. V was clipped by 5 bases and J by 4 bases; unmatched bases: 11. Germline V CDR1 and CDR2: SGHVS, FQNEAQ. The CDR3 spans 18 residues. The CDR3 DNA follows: TGTGCCAGCAGCACTATTAGGACTAGCGGGGTTGTCACCGGGGAGCTGTTTTTT. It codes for CASSTIRTSGVVTGELFF.

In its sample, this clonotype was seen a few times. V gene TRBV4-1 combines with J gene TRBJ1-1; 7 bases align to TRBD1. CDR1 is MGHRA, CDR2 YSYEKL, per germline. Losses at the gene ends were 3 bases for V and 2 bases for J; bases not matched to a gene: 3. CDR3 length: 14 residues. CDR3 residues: CASSQGDSNTEAFF. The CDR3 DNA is TGCGCCAGCAGCCAGGGGGACAGTAACACTGAAGCTTTCTTT.